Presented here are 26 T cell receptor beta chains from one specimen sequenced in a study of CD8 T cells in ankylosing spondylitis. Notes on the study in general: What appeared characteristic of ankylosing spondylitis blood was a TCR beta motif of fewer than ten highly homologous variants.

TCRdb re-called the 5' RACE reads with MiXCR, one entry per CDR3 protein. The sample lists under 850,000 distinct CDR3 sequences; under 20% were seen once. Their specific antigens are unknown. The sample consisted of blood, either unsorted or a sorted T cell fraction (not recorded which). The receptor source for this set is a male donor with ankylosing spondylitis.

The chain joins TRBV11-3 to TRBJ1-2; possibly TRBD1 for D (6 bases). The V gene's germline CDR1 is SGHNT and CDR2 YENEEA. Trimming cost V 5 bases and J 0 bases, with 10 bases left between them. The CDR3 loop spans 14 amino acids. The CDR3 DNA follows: TGTGCCAGCAGCCACAGGGTAGCTAACTATGGCTACACCTTC. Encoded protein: CASSHRVANYGYTF. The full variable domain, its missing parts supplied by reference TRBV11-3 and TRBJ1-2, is EAGVVQSPRYKIIEKKQPVAFWCNPISGHNTLYWYLQNLGQGPELLIRYENEEAVDDSQLPKDRFSAERLKGVDSTLKIQPAELGDSAVYLCASSHRVANYGYTFGSGTRLTVV.

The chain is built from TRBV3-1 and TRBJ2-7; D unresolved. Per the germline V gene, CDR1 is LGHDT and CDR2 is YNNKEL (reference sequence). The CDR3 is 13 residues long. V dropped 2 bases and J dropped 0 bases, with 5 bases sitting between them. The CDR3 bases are TGTGCCAGCAGCCAACCAGGCTCCTACGAGCAGTACTTC. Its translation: CASSQPGSYEQYF.

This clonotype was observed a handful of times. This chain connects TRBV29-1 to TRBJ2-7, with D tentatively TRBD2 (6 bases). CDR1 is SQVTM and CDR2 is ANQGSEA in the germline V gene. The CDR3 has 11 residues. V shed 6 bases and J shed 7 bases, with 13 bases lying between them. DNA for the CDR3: TGCAGCGTGCTGGAGGGAAGAGAGCAGTACTTC. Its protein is CSVLEGREQYF.

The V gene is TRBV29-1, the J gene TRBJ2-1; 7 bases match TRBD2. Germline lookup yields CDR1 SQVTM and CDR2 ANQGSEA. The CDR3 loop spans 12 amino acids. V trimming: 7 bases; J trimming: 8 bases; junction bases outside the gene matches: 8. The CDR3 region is CSGGGSFYEQFF. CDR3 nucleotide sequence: TGCAGCGGGGGGGGTAGCTTTTATGAGCAGTTCTTC.

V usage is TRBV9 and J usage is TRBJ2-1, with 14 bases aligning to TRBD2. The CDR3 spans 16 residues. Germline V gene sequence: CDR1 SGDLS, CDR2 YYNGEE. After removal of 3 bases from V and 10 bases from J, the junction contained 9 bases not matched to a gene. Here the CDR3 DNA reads TGTGCCAGCAGCGCCCCCGGGACTAGCGGGAGTCAGGAGCAGTTCTTC. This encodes CASSAPGTSGSQEQFF.

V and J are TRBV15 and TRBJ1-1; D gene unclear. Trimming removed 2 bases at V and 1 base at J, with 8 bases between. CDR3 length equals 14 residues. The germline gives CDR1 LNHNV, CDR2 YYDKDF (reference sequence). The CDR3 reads CATSRSSGNTEAFF. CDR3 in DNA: TGTGCCACCAGCAGATCGTCGGGGAACACTGAAGCTTTCTTT.

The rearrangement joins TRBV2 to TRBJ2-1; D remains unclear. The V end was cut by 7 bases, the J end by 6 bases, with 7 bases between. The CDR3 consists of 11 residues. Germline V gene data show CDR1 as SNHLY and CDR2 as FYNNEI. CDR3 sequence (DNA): TGTGCCAGCAACGTCGTCAATGAGCAGTTCTTC. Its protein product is CASNVVNEQFF. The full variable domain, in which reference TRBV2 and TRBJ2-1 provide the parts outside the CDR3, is EPEVTQTPSHQVTQMGQEVILRCVPISNHLYFYWYRQILGQKVEFLVSFYNNEISEKSEIFDDQFSVERPDGSNFTLKIRSTKLEDSAMYFCASNVVNEQFFGPGTRLTVL.

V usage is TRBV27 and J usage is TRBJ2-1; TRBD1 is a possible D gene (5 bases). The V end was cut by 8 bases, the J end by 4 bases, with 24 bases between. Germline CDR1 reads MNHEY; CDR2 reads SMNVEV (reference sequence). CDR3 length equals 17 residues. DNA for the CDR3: TGTGCCAGCCTTCCCAAAATATCGACAGAGGAATACAATGAGCAGTTCTTC. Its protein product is CASLPKISTEEYNEQFF.

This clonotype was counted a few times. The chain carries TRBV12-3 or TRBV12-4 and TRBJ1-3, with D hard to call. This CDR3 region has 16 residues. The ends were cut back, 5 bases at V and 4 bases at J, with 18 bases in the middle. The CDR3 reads CASSHGGGRAGNTIYF. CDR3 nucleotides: TGTGCCAGCAGTCATGGCGGCGGCAGAGCGGGAAACACCATATATTTT.

The CDR3 sequence: CASTPRVSGTDTQYF. The CDR3 coding sequence is TGTGCCAGCACCCCGCGAGTAAGTGGCACAGATACGCAGTATTTT. This chain connects TRBV5-6 to TRBJ2-3; D is undetermined. Germline loops: CDR1 SGHDT, CDR2 YYEEEE. The CDR3 sequence is 15 residues long. Trimming took 6 bases from V and 1 from J, leaving 15 bases between them.

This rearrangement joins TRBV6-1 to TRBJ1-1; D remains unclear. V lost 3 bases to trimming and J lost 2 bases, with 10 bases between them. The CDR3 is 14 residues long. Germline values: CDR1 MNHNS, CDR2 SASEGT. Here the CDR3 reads CASSDWHRNTEAFF. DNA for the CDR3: TGTGCCAGCAGTGATTGGCACCGCAACACTGAAGCTTTCTTT.

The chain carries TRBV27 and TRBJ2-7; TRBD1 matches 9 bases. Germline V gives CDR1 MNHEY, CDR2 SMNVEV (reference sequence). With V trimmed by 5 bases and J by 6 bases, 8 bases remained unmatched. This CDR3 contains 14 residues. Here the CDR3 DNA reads TGTGCCAGCAGTCCAGACAGGGGGTCCCTCGAGCAGTACTTC. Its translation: CASSPDRGSLEQYF.

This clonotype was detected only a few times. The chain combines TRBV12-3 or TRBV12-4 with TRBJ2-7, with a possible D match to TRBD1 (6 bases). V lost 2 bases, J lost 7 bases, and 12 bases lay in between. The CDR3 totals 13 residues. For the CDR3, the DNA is TGTGCCAGCAGTTTACAACTGAGGGGGGAGCAGTACTTC. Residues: CASSLQLRGEQYF.

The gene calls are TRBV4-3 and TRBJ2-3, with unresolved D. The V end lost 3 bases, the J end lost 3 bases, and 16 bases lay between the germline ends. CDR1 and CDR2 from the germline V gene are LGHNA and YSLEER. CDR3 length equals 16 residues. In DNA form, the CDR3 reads TGCGCCAGCAGCCAGTCCGAAGGTGCCGAGACAGATACGCAGTATTTT. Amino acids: CASSQSEGAETDTQYF.

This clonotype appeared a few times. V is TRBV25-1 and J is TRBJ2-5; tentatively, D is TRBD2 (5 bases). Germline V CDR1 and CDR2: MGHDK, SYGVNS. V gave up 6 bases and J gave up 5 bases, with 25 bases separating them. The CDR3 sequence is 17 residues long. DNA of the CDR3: TGTGCCAGCAGCGTTCCGGCGCGGGCGCCTACTGTGGAGACCCAGTACTTC. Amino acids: CASSVPARAPTVETQYF. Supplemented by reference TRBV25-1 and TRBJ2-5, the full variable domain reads EADIYQTPRYLVIGTGKKITLECSQTMGHDKMYWYQQDPGMELHLIHYSYGVNSTEKGDLSSESTVSRIRTEHFPLTLESARPSHTSQYLCASSVPARAPTVETQYFGPGTRLLVL.

CDR3 in DNA: TGCAGCGTCTCGTTGGGGGGAGAGACCCAGTACTTC. It is translated as CSVSLGGETQYF. This chain uses TRBV29-1 with TRBJ2-5; a weak D match, TRBD2 (6 bases). Germline loops: CDR1 SQVTM, CDR2 ANQGSEA. V lost 6 bases and J 4 bases, leaving 12 bases between the germline ends. CDR3 length: 12 amino acids.

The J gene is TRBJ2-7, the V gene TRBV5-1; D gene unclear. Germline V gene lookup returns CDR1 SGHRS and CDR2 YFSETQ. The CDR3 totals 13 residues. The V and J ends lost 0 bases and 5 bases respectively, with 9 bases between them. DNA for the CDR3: TGCGCCAGCAGCTTGGACAGAAGGGACGAGCAGTACTTC. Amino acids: CASSLDRRDEQYF.

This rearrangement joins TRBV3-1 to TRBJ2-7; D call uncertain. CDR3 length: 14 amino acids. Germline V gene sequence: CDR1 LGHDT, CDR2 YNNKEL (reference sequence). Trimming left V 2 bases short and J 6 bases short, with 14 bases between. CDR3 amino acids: CASSQSKGYPEQYF. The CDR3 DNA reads TGTGCCAGCAGCCAAAGTAAGGGTTATCCCGAGCAGTACTTC.

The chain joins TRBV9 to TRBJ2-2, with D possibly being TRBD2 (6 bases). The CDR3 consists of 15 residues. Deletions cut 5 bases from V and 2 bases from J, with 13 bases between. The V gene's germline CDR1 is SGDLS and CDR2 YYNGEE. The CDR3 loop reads CASRAPGGNTGELFF. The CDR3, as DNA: TGTGCCAGCAGAGCCCCCGGGGGAAACACCGGGGAGCTGTTTTTT.

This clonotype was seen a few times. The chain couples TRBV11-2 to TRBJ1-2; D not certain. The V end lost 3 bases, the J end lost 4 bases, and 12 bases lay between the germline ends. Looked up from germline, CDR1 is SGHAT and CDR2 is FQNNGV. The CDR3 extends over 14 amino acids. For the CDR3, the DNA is TGTGCCAGCAGCTTCGATCCTACACCCTATGGCTACACCTTC. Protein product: CASSFDPTPYGYTF.

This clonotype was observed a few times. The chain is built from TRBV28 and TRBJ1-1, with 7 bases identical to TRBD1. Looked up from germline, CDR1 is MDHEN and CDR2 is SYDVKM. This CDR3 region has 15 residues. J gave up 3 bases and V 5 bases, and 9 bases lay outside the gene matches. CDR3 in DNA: TGTGCCAGCAGTACCGACAGGGCCCGGGACACTGAAGCTTTCTTT. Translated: CASSTDRARDTEAFF.

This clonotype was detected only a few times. CDR3 sequence reads: CASSNQQGLSGANVLTF. The CDR3 nucleotides read TGTGCCAGCAGTAACCAGCAGGGCCTCTCTGGGGCCAACGTCCTGACTTTC. The V call is TRBV12-3 or TRBV12-4, the J call TRBJ2-6; D perhaps matches TRBD1 (5 bases). This CDR3 contains 17 residues. The V end was cut by 5 bases, the J end by 0 bases, with 14 bases between.

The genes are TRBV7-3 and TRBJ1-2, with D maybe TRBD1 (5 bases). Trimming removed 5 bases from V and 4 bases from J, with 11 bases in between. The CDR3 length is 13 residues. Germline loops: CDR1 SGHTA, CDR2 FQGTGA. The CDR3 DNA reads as TGTGCCAGCAGCCCAGGGTTCGGCTATGGCTACACCTTC. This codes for CASSPGFGYGYTF.

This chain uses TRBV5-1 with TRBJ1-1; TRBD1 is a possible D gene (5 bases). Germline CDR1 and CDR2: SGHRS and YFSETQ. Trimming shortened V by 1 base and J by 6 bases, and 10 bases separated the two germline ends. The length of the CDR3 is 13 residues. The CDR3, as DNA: TGCGCCAGCAGCTTGATAACAGGTCCTGAAGCTTTCTTT. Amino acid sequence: CASSLITGPEAFF. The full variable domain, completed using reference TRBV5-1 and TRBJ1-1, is KAGVTQTPRYLIKTRGQQVTLSCSPISGHRSVSWYQQTPGQGLQFLFEYFSETQRNKGNFPGRFSGRQFSNSRSEMNVSTLELGDSALYLCASSLITGPEAFFGQGTRLTVV.

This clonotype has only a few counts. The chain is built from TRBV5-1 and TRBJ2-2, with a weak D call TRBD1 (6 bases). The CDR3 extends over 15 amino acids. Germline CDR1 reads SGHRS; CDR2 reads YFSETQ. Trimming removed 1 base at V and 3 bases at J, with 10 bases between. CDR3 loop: CASSLFSGDTGELFF. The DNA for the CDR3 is TGCGCCAGCAGCTTGTTTTCAGGGGACACCGGGGAGCTGTTTTTT.

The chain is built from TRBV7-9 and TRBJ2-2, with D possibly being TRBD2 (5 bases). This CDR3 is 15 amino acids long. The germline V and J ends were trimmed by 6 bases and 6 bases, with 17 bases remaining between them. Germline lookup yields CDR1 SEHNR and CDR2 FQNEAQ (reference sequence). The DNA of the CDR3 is TGTGCCAGCAGTCCAGGACTCCCCCTGGCCGGGGAGCTGTTTTTT. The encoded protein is CASSPGLPLAGELFF.